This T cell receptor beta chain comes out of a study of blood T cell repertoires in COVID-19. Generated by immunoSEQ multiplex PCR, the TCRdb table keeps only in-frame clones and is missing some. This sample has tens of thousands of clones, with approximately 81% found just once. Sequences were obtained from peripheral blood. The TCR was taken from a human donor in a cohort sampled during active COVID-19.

The CDR3 loop reads CASSQSARGNYGYTF. The CDR3, as DNA: TGTGCCAGCAGCCAGTCGGCTAGGGGAAACTATGGCTACACCTTC. The rearrangement links TRBV7-2 to TRBJ1-2, with D possibly TRBD1 on 5 matching bases. The CDR3 has 15 amino acids. V was shortened by 5 bases and J by 2 bases, with 15 bases between the two germline ends. Germline-derived CDR1 and CDR2 are SGHTA and FQGNSA.